This T cell receptor beta chain was found in a study of cytomegalovirus exposure and HLA in healthy donors. The PCR used 60 Vbeta and 13 Jbeta primers. The repertoire was sequenced with immunoSEQ multiplex PCR; TCRdb's copy has only in-frame clones and lacks some. Here the sample spans 210,000 or so clones, less than 85% being singletons. This CDR3 is 15 amino acids long. Germline trimming cut 5 bases from V and 4 bases from J; bases unmatched to any gene: 2. Germline loops: CDR1 SGHTA, CDR2 FQGTGA. The sequenced material came from PBMCs. The receptor comes from a man between 18 and 29 years old in good health and CMV-seronegative. The rearrangement uses TRBV7-3 and TRBJ2-1, with 13 bases fitting TRBD2. In nucleotides, the CDR3 is TGTGCCAGCAGCCAGGGACTAGCGGGGTACAATGAGCAGTTCTTC. Translation gives CASSQGLAGYNEQFF.